The rows below give T cell receptor beta chains drawn from one sample of a study of beta chain features in type 1 diabetes. The assay was immunoSEQ multiplex PCR, and TCRdb's table has in-frame clones only and misses some. The sample has a few hundred thousand clones, about 25% seen once; the top ten hold roughly 4.1%. Sequencing was carried out using central memory CD4+ T cells from blood. The receptors come from a man aged 25 to 40 in good health. Each CDR3 is given with its conserved first and last residue. The D gene is left open where the match is weak. Only some rows state a clone size, as once, few, many or a class for expanded clones.

TRBV28	-	14	-	TRBJ2-2	TGTGCCACCGTATCGCCGGGCCCCGGGGATCGGCTGTTTTTT	CATVSPGPGDRLFF
TRBV11-2	-	16	TRBD2	TRBJ2-7	TGTGCCAGCAGATACGGGACTAGCGGGTCGGGATACGAGCAGTACTTC	CASRYGTSGSGYEQYF
TRBV14	-	16	TRBD2	TRBJ2-3	TGTGCCAGCAGCCACCGCGGACTAGCGGGAGGGGATACGCAGTATTTT	CASSHRGLAGGDTQYF
TRBV2	few	11	-	TRBJ2-7	TGTGCCAGCAGCATGGGCTACGAGCAGTACTTC	CASSMGYEQYF
TRBV6-6	few	13	-	TRBJ1-1	TGTGCCAGCAACGGCTTAATGAACACTGAAGCTTTCTTT	CASNGLMNTEAFF
TRBV6-6	-	13	-	TRBJ2-3	TGTGCCAGCAGACAGGGCGGCACAGATACGCAGTATTTT	CASRQGGTDTQYF
TRBV4-3	-	13	-	TRBJ2-2	TGCGCCAGCAGCCAAACCGGGACCGGGGAGCTGTTTTTT	CASSQTGTGELFF
TRBV7-2	many	15	TRBD2	TRBJ2-1	TGTGCCAGCAGTTCTGGTGGGAGGGTCGAGGAAGAGCAGTTCTTC	CASSSGGRVEEEQFF
TRBV7-8	-	15	-	TRBJ2-7	TGTGCCAGCAGCTTTCGACTAGTGGGGGACTACGAGCAGTACTTC	CASSFRLVGDYEQYF
TRBV5-6	few	16	TRBD2	TRBJ2-5	TGTGCCAGCAGCTTATGGGCTAGCGGGGGGCTAGAGACCCAGTACTTC	CASSLWASGGLETQYF
TRBV6-6	-	15	TRBD2	TRBJ2-7	TGTGCCAGCAGACCCGGACTAGCGGGCGGCTACGAGCAGTACTTC	CASRPGLAGGYEQYF
TRBV7-9	many	15	-	TRBJ2-5	TGTGCCAGCAGCCGGCTCGGGGAGGCACAAGAGACCCAGTACTTC	CASSRLGEAQETQYF
TRBV5-4	-	13	-	TRBJ2-4	TGTGCCAGCTCAGTGGACGGGAAAAACATTCAGTACTTC	CASSVDGKNIQYF
TRBV29-1	few	13	TRBD1	TRBJ2-3	TGCAGCGTTGCAGGGGGACAGACAGATACGCAGTATTTT	CSVAGGQTDTQYF
TRBV5-6	-	16	-	TRBJ2-3	TGTGCCAGCAGCTTTGGGCCGAGAACTAGCACAGATACGCAGTATTTT	CASSFGPRTSTDTQYF
TRBV4-2	-	15	TRBD2	TRBJ2-1	TGTGCCAGCAGGATGCTAGCGGGGACCTACAATGAGCAGTTCTTC	CASRMLAGTYNEQFF
TRBV29-1	-	14	TRBD1	TRBJ1-1	TGCAGCGTCGGATGGGACAGCACTAACACTGAAGCTTTCTTT	CSVGWDSTNTEAFF
TRBV29-1	few	13	-	TRBJ2-3	TGCAGCGTGACAGAACAATTCACAGATACGCAGTATTTT	CSVTEQFTDTQYF
TRBV19	-	14	TRBD2	TRBJ2-3	TGTGCCAGTAGTAGACTAGCAGCCACAGATACGCAGTATTTT	CASSRLAATDTQYF
TRBV10-3	few	12	TRBD2	TRBJ2-3	TGTGCCAGCGGGGGGGCCAAAGATACGCAGTATTTT	CASGGAKDTQYF
TRBV30	-	15	-	TRBJ2-6	TGTGCCTCTATGGCGTGGGGCGCTGGGGCCAACGTCCTGACTTTC	CASMAWGAGANVLTF
TRBV6-6	few	13	-	TRBJ2-3	TGTGCCAGCAGCATACGGGAGAGGAATACGCAGTATTTT	CASSIRERNTQYF
TRBV7-9	few	14	-	TRBJ1-2	TGTGCCAGCAGCTTTGATAGTGACAGTACTGGCTACACCTTC	CASSFDSDSTGYTF
TRBV2	few	12	-	TRBJ2-2	TGTGCCAGCAGTATAGAAGCCGGGGAGCTGTTTTTT	CASSIEAGELFF
TRBV5-4	-	13	TRBD2	TRBJ2-4	TGTGCCAGCAGCTTACGGGGGGAAGACATTCAGTACTTC	CASSLRGEDIQYF
TRBV2	-	13	TRBD1	TRBJ2-1	TGTGCCAGCAGTGGGACAGGGGCCGAAACTCAGTTCTTC	CASSGTGAETQFF
TRBV6-5	-	14	-	TRBJ2-2	TGTGCCAGCAGCCAAAGGGCGAACACCGGGGAGCTGTTTTTT	CASSQRANTGELFF
TRBV30	-	13	-	TRBJ1-4	TGTGCCTGGACCAGATCAACTAATGAAAAACTGTTTTTT	CAWTRSTNEKLFF
TRBV13	few	14	TRBD1	TRBJ1-2	TGTGCCAGCAGCTCGAGGACAGGGAACTATGGCTACACCTTC	CASSSRTGNYGYTF
TRBV7-2	-	13	-	TRBJ2-7	TGTGCCAGCAGCCGTAACCCAGGGTTCGAGCAGTACTTC	CASSRNPGFEQYF
TRBV5-1	-	14	TRBD1	TRBJ1-2	TGCGCCAGCAGCTCTCTGACAGGGGACTATGGCTACACCTTC	CASSSLTGDYGYTF
TRBV5-1	-	15	-	TRBJ2-7	TGCGCCAGCAGCTTGGTCTTAGCGCCTGAGGGGGAGCAGTACTTC	CASSLVLAPEGEQYF
TRBV12-5	-	15	-	TRBJ2-1	TGTGCTAGTGGTTTGGTTCTCGGGGGCAGGGATGAGCAGTTCTTC	CASGLVLGGRDEQFF
TRBV25-1	few	15	-	TRBJ2-5	TGTGCCAGCAGTGAGGCAGGGTCCCTAGGGGAGACCCAGTACTTC	CASSEAGSLGETQYF
TRBV28	-	11	-	TRBJ2-7	TGTGCCGCAACAAATTCCTACGAGCAGTACTTC	CAATNSYEQYF
TRBV18	-	12	-	TRBJ1-1	TGTGCCAGCTCACCAGGGTTGACTGAAGCTTTCTTT	CASSPGLTEAFF
TRBV11-2	few	16	TRBD2	TRBJ2-5	TGTGCCAGCAGTCCACCCGGGACTAGCGGGAGAAAGACCCAGTACTTC	CASSPPGTSGRKTQYF
TRBV30	-	15	-	TRBJ1-6	TGTGCCTGGTCTACCGGACCCTCCTATAATTCACCCCTCCACTTT	CAWSTGPSYNSPLHF
TRBV7-2	few	16	TRBD2	TRBJ2-7	TGTGCCAGCAGCTTAGCGAGTGGTACTAGCGCCCATGAGCAGTACTTC	CASSLASGTSAHEQYF
TRBV7-2	few	14	-	TRBJ2-1	TGTGCCAGCAGCTTACTCACCTCTCAGAATGAGCAGTTCTTC	CASSLLTSQNEQFF
TRBV30	-	15	-	TRBJ2-3	TGTGCCTGGAGTCAAGGACTGCCTGGCACAGATACGCAGTATTTT	CAWSQGLPGTDTQYF
TRBV6-5	-	11	-	TRBJ2-2	TGTGCCAGCAGTTACTTCGGGGAGCTGTTTTTT	CASSYFGELFF
TRBV5-1	-	12	-	TRBJ2-5	TGCGCCAGCAGCCGGGACCAAGAGACCCAGTACTTC	CASSRDQETQYF
TRBV29-1	-	14	TRBD2	TRBJ2-3	TGCAGCTTTGACGGGGGAGGGTGGTCAGATACGCAGTATTTT	CSFDGGGWSDTQYF
TRBV29-1	-	13	TRBD1	TRBJ2-5	TGCAGCGTGCCCACAGGGGCCGGGGAGACCCAGTACTTC	CSVPTGAGETQYF
TRBV11-2	-	12	TRBD1	TRBJ2-1	TGTGCCTCGGGACAGGGGTACAATGAGCAGTTCTTC	CASGQGYNEQFF
TRBV11-2	few	15	-	TRBJ2-7	TGTGCCAGCAGCTTAGGGACTAGTCTAGGGGGGGAGCAGTACTTC	CASSLGTSLGGEQYF
TRBV5-4	-	12	-	TRBJ1-2	TGTGCCACCCGCGGCACCAACTATGGCTACACCTTC	CATRGTNYGYTF
TRBV27	-	15	TRBD1	TRBJ2-2	TGTGCCAGCAGGAGAAGACAGGGGCAAGGCGGGGAGCTGTTTTTT	CASRRRQGQGGELFF
TRBV7-2	-	12	-	TRBJ2-7	TGTGCCAGCAGCTTACGAGCCTACGAGCAGTACTTC	CASSLRAYEQYF
TRBV7-9	-	14	-	TRBJ2-7	TGTGCCAGCAGCTTATCCGCCAGAACCTACGAGCAGTACTTC	CASSLSARTYEQYF
TRBV7-7	-	17	TRBD1	TRBJ2-5	TGTGCCAGCAGCCCGGGACAGGCCGGACTATTCCAAGAGACCCAGTACTTC	CASSPGQAGLFQETQYF